This T cell receptor (beta chain) derives from a study of blood T cell repertoires in COVID-19 (dated by TCRdb to the early 2020s). Turning to the overall study: The collaborator samples originated in the United States, Italy and Spain and spanned the acute and convalescent phases of COVID-19. A de-identified subject ID, COVID-19 status, age in years and sex were almost always included in the sample metadata. The samples were drawn from two sources: the first 160 participants of the ongoing ImmuneRACE study, and 1,000 to 1,500 subjects contributed by 6 global collaborators. Where available, HLA class I and class II types were obtained from metadata supplied by the sample provider rather than from assay-based typing. Deeply sampled blood TCRbeta repertoires from subjects exposed to, actively infected with, or recovered from COVID-19 were included in the dataset. The repertoires were made available in a free public database intended to serve as a resource for research on the immune response to SARS-CoV-2. The prospective study material was composed of cDNA or gDNA derived from T cells, B-cell-depleted T cells, or PBMCs.

V is clipped by 2 bases and J by 10 bases, and the sequence between their germline boundaries is 18 bases long. The CDR3, from cysteine to phenylalanine, totals 15 residues. Just CDR3 DNA is preserved here, 45 bases in frame from base 1. According to the germline V gene (reference sequence), CDR1 reads MNHNY and CDR2 reads SVGAGI. Overall study results and their limits: The quantity of clinical and demographic metadata differed by source and by participant and was supplied without curation.

Each collaborating institution followed its own protocols to collect whole blood in K2EDTA tubes. For TCRbeta analysis, collaborators shipped samples as frozen whole blood, isolated PBMCs, or DNA extracted from either of those sample types. TCRbeta CDR3 regions were amplified from genomic DNA using the immunoSEQ Assay, a bias-controlled multiplex PCR. As for how the authors treated the data: The number of nucleated cells in each sample was estimated from the amplification of reference gene primers within the assay. Sequence reads were collapsed and filtered to measure the absolute abundance of every unique TCRbeta CDR3 rearrangement. For each sample, productive Simpson clonality was calculated by taking the square root of Simpson's diversity index across productive rearrangements. This immuneACCESS table, as held by TCRdb, lists in-frame sequences with V and J called but not all clones. Of the missing ones, under half trace to an unresolved V gene in checked studies; the others have no known cause. V and J calls and clone size follow that table, whereas D and trimming were derived from the DNA. Here the sample has about 120,000 clones; under 80% occur a single time. The ten most abundant clones make up 2% to 3% of the sample.

In the case of this clone: Its target antigen remains unknown. No much larger clone is present one base from it, and per-base qualities are unavailable.

This clonotype was sampled from a man aged 50-59 years with acute or convalescent COVID-19. The rearrangement joined TRBV6-6 to TRBJ2-1, and possibly TRBD1, on 5 matching bases. Input material: peripheral blood. The encoded CDR3 is CASSYGAGIIKEQFF. The DNA sequence reads TGTGCCAGCAGTTACGGGGCAGGGATCATTAAGGAGCAGTTCTTC.